These 14 T cell receptor beta chains were all obtained from the same sample, sequenced in a study of T cell repertoires in cytomegalovirus infection. Antigens for these TCRs are unknown. TCRdb called the reads again in MiXCR, with one record for every CDR3 protein. The sample lists about 700,000 distinct CDR3 sequences, roughly 36% occurring once. The source material was cultured PBMCs, sampled from culture after CMV antigen stimulation. These receptors came from a human donor in good health (CMV status not recorded). Some clones in this sample may be carry-over from other donors' samples.

A few counts support this clonotype. CDR3 amino acids: CASSYAAGTEAFF. For the CDR3, the DNA is TGTGCCAGCAGCTACGCGGCAGGGACTGAAGCTTTCTTT. This rearrangement joins TRBV7-2 to TRBJ1-1, with D perhaps TRBD1 (5 bases). Between the trimmed V and J ends, which lost 4 bases and 5 bases, there was a span of 11 bases. The CDR3 is 13 amino acids. Germline V gives CDR1 SGHTA, CDR2 FQGNSA.

The table lists this clonotype with a few counts. The chain joins TRBV7-8 to TRBJ2-1; 10 positions agree with TRBD2. Germline V CDR1 and CDR2: SGHVS, FQNEAQ. This CDR3 region has 16 residues. V lost 4 bases, J lost 5 bases, and 8 bases stayed unmatched. The CDR3 DNA follows: TGTGCCAGCAGCTCGCCGACTAGCGGGTATAACAATGAGCAGTTCTTC. Protein product: CASSSPTSGYNNEQFF.

The chain joins TRBV4-1 to TRBJ2-7, with D possibly being TRBD2 (6 bases). Trimming shortened V by 4 bases and J by 4 bases, and 11 bases separated the two germline ends. This CDR3 comprises 13 residues. The germline V gene encodes CDR1 MGHRA and CDR2 YSYEKL. CDR3 sequence reads: CASSLAEEYEQYF. The CDR3 coding sequence is TGCGCCAGCAGCCTAGCGGAGGAATACGAGCAGTACTTC.

This clonotype was found a few times. Its ends do not fully match the called genes, so a read error is possible. This rearrangement joins TRBV6-6 to TRBJ2-7, with D perhaps being TRBD1 or TRBD2 (7 bases each). CDR1 MNHNY and CDR2 SVGAGI come from the germline V gene (reference sequence). The CDR3 totals 13 residues. CDR3 residues: CASSSGTAGTENF. The CDR3 nucleotides are TGTGCCAGCAGTTCCGGGACAGCGGGGACAGAAAACTTC.

This clonotype was seen a few times. The chain uses TRBV4-1 and TRBJ2-1; 8 bases map to TRBD2. The junction had 10 bases not matched to a gene; V was cut back by 4 bases and J by 5 bases. The CDR3 runs 16 residues. The germline V gene has CDR1 MGHRA and CDR2 YSYEKL. This chain's CDR3 is CASSLRSGAKNNEQFF. CDR3 DNA sequence: TGCGCCAGCAGCCTGCGTAGCGGGGCGAAAAACAATGAGCAGTTCTTC.

This clonotype was detected ten times or more. This chain connects TRBV6-1 to TRBJ2-4, with TRBD1 matching 7 bases. Germline assignment: CDR1 MNHNS and CDR2 SASEGT. Trimming took 2 bases from V and 0 from J; bases not matched to a gene: 13. The CDR3 is made up of 19 amino acids. This CDR3 is CASSELRGGEKLAKNIQYF. Here the CDR3 DNA reads TGTGCCAGCAGTGAACTTCGAGGGGGCGAGAAACTAGCCAAAAACATTCAGTACTTC.

This clonotype appeared once. This rearrangement joins TRBV15 to TRBJ1-4; 8 nucleotides line up with TRBD1. Germline trimming cut 0 bases from V and 8 bases from J; bases unmatched to any gene: 8. Germline V CDR1 and CDR2: LNHNV, YYDKDF (reference sequence). CDR3 length equals 16 residues. The CDR3 reads CATSRDRGRVEEKLFF. CDR3 in DNA: TGTGCCACCAGCAGAGACAGGGGGCGAGTGGAAGAAAAACTGTTTTTT. The full variable domain, with the rest looked up from reference TRBV15 and TRBJ1-4, is DAMVIQNPRYQVTQFGKPVTLSCSQTLNHNVMYWYQQKSSQAPKLLFHYYDKDFNNEADTPDNFQSRRPNTSFCFLDIRSPGLGDTAMYLCATSRDRGRVEEKLFFGSGTQLSVL.

This clonotype occurred a few times. DNA of the CDR3: TGTGCCAGCACCTTCGCTAGAAATGAGCAGTTCTTC. It translates to CASTFARNEQFF. The V gene is TRBV12-3 or TRBV12-4, the J gene TRBJ2-1; unclear D gene. The CDR3 is made up of 12 amino acids. V gave up 7 bases and J gave up 7 bases, with 11 bases separating them.

This clonotype was seen at least ten times. The chain combines TRBV4-1 with TRBJ1-2, with 7 bases lining up with TRBD1. The junction had 6 bases not matched to a gene; V was cut back by 4 bases and J by 4 bases. The CDR3 runs to 14 residues. The V gene's germline CDR1 is MGHRA and CDR2 YSYEKL. This chain's CDR3 is CASSPRTGSYGYTF. As DNA, the CDR3 is TGCGCCAGCAGCCCTCGGACAGGAAGCTATGGCTACACCTTC.

The chain couples TRBV5-4 to TRBJ2-1; a weak D match, TRBD2 (6 bases). CDR3 length: 16 amino acids. Germline V lookup: CDR1 SGHNT, CDR2 YYREEE (reference sequence). V was shortened by 0 bases and J by 9 bases, with 19 bases between the two germline ends. DNA of the CDR3: TGTGCCAGCAGCTTGGGGGGGGATCATAGAAGTAGTGAGCAGTTCTTC. This encodes CASSLGGDHRSSEQFF. Based on the CDR3 plus reference TRBV5-4 and TRBJ2-1, the full variable domain is ETGVTQSPTHLIKTRGQQVTLRCSSQSGHNTVSWYQQALGQGPQFIFQYYREEENGRGNFPPRFSGLQFPNYSSELNVNALELDDSALYLCASSLGGDHRSSEQFFGPGTRLTVL.

There are many counts of this clonotype. The CDR3 coding sequence is TGTGCCAGCGAGGGAGGTGCTAGGGGTACGCAGTATTTT. Residues: CASEGGARGTQYF. The chain couples TRBV7-2 to TRBJ2-3; perhaps TRBD2 as D (6 bases). Germline CDR1 is SGHTA and CDR2 is FQGNSA. This CDR3 comprises 13 residues. V gave up 8 bases and J gave up 8 bases, with 17 bases separating them.

The rearrangement joins TRBV4-3 to TRBJ2-7; D is undetermined. CDR3 length: 16 residues. V lost 3 bases and J lost 0, with 15 bases in between. The germline V gene encodes CDR1 LGHNA and CDR2 YSLEER. The CDR3 loop reads CASSHFPSTNSYEQYF. Written as DNA, the CDR3 is TGCGCCAGCAGCCATTTCCCCAGCACGAACTCCTACGAGCAGTACTTC.

The chain uses TRBV20-1 and TRBJ2-7; the D is unclear. V was trimmed by 0 bases and J by 2 bases, leaving 11 bases between them. Per the germline V gene, CDR1 is DFQATT and CDR2 is SNEGSKA (reference sequence). There are 14 residues in the CDR3. The CDR3: CSARDGGSTYEQYF. Here the CDR3 DNA reads TGCAGTGCTAGAGATGGTGGCAGCACCTACGAGCAGTACTTC.

The table lists this clonotype with a few counts. V usage is TRBV19 and J usage is TRBJ1-1, with a weak D call TRBD1 (6 bases). Germline assignment: CDR1 LNHDA and CDR2 SQIVND (reference sequence). V lost 5 bases and J 6 bases, leaving 16 bases between the germline ends. The CDR3 has 14 amino acids. This CDR3 reads CASSPQGKVAEAFF. CDR3 in DNA: TGTGCCAGTAGTCCCCAGGGGAAGGTCGCTGAAGCTTTCTTT. The whole variable domain, remainder taken from reference TRBV19 and TRBJ1-1, is DGGITQSPKYLFRKEGQNVTLSCEQNLNHDAMYWYRQDPGQGLRLIYYSQIVNDFQKGDIAEGYSVSREKKESFPLTVTSAQKNPTAFYLCASSPQGKVAEAFFGQGTRLTVV.